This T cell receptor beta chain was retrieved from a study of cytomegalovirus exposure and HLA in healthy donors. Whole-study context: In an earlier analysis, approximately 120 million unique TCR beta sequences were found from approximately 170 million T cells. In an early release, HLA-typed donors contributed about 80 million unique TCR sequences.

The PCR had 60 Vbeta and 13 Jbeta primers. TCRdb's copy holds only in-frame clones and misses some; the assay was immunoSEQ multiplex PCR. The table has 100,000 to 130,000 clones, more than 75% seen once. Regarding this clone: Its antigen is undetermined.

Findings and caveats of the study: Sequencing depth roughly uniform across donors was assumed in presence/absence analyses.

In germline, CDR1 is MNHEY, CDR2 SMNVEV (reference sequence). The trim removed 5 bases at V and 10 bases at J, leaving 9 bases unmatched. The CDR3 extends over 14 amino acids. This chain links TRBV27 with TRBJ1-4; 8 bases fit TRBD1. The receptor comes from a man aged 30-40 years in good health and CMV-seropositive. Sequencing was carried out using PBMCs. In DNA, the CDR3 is TGTGCCAGCAGTGTCACAGGGGGTTCGGGAAAACTGTTTTTT. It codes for CASSVTGGSGKLFF.